These 22 T cell receptor beta chains originate from one sample sequenced in a study of blood T cells in healthy people across ages. A second 7 to 11 cycle PCR used barcoded and J-beta primers. TCRdb reprocessed the 5' RACE reads with MiXCR, giving one entry per CDR3 protein. Of about 1.5 million distinct CDR3 sequences in the sample, around 42% were seen once. Sample: blood. The receptors were gathered from a woman younger than 30 in good health.

On this clonotype itself: Possible read error: a much larger clone is one base away. The chain couples TRBV6-1 to TRBJ1-2; D is undetermined. The CDR3 sequence is 14 residues long. Germline CDR1 MNHNS, CDR2 SASEGT. CDR3 protein: CASSGMSLAYDYTF. Here the CDR3 DNA reads TGTGCCAGCAGTGGAATGAGCCTAGCCTATGACTACACCTTC.

This clonotype was seen a few times. The chain uses TRBV29-1 and TRBJ1-2, with D hard to call. V was shortened by 3 bases and J by 0 bases, with 11 bases between the two germline ends. The CDR3 sequence is 14 residues long. The V gene's germline CDR1 is SQVTM and CDR2 ANQGSEA. CDR3 coding DNA: TGCAGCGTTGAGCCTGATCTAGCTAACTATGGCTACACCTTC. Translating it yields CSVEPDLANYGYTF.

This clonotype was counted a few times. V gene TRBV11-2 combines with J gene TRBJ1-2; D perhaps matches TRBD1 (6 bases). Germline V gene lookup returns CDR1 SGHAT and CDR2 FQNNGV. The CDR3 is 15 amino acids. V lost 0 bases and J 7 bases, leaving 15 bases between the germline ends. CDR3 sequence (DNA): TGTGCCAGCAGCTTAGATCGGGGGCGGCAGTTTGGCTACACCTTC. Translated: CASSLDRGRQFGYTF.

CDR3 sequence (DNA): TGTGCCACCAGTGTGGGCAGCTTCTCCGGAGGTAGGTCCTACAATGAGCAGTTCTTC. Translation gives CATSVGSFSGGRSYNEQFF. The rearrangement uses TRBV24-1 and TRBJ2-1, with D maybe TRBD2 (5 bases). The V gene lost 5 bases and the J gene lost 1 base, with 23 bases spanning the gap. CDR1 KGHDR and CDR2 SFDVKD come from the germline V gene. The CDR3 has 19 amino acids.

The chain combines TRBV7-2 with TRBJ2-2, with 8 bases lining up with TRBD1. V trimming: 4 bases; J trimming: 5 bases; junction bases outside the gene matches: 9. This CDR3 has 16 amino acids. Germline V gene sequence: CDR1 SGHTA, CDR2 FQGNSA. The CDR3 protein is CASSSGQGALTGELFF. The DNA of the CDR3 is TGTGCCAGCAGCTCTGGGCAGGGGGCATTGACCGGGGAGCTGTTTTTT.

The chain couples TRBV4-1 to TRBJ2-6, with D tentatively TRBD2 (6 bases). Trimming left V 4 bases short and J 0 bases short, with 10 bases between. Per the germline V gene, CDR1 is MGHRA and CDR2 is YSYEKL. This CDR3 comprises 16 residues. In nucleotides, the CDR3 is TGCGCCAGCAGCCGGGGGGAACGCTCTGGGGCCAACGTCCTGACTTTC. Translation gives CASSRGERSGANVLTF.

The V gene is TRBV25-1, the J gene TRBJ1-4, with 9 bases fitting TRBD1. Germline CDR1 and CDR2: MGHDK and SYGVNS. The CDR3 covers 14 residues. The V and J ends lost 8 bases and 8 bases, in that order; junction bases with no gene match: 9. DNA for the CDR3: TGTGCCAGCGGGGCCGGGACAGGGTTCGAAAAACTGTTTTTT. This encodes CASGAGTGFEKLFF.

This clonotype was seen only a few times. V is TRBV20-1 and J is TRBJ2-1; 10 positions match TRBD2. The CDR3 length is 16 residues. Germline CDR1 is DFQATT and CDR2 is SNEGSKA (reference sequence). Trimming at V came to 7 bases and at J to 2 bases, leaving 11 bases not matched to a gene. The DNA for the CDR3 is TGCAGTGTATCCTTGCTAGCGGGAGTAACCTACAATGAGCAGTTCTTC. Its protein product is CSVSLLAGVTYNEQFF.

V and J are TRBV10-3 and TRBJ1-1, with D possibly matching TRBD1 (6 bases). The CDR3 covers 13 residues. Germline values: CDR1 ENHRY, CDR2 SYGVKD. Trimming shortened V by 2 bases and J by 7 bases, and 11 bases separated the two germline ends. The CDR3 here is CAISEGQNYEAFF. CDR3 coding DNA: TGTGCCATCAGTGAGGGACAGAACTATGAAGCTTTCTTT.

V usage is TRBV11-2 and J usage is TRBJ2-1; D is tentatively TRBD1 or TRBD2 (5 bases each). The CDR3 spans 13 residues. Germline CDR1 reads SGHAT; CDR2 reads FQNNGV. Trimming left V 1 base short and J 9 bases short, with 10 bases between. CDR3 in DNA: TGTGCCAGCAGCTTAGGGGACGGTGCTGAGCAGTTCTTC. As protein: CASSLGDGAEQFF.

This rearrangement joins TRBV7-8 to TRBJ1-4; D is ambiguous. Looked up from germline, CDR1 is SGHVS and CDR2 is FQNEAQ. The V gene lost 7 bases and the J gene lost 0 bases, with 12 bases spanning the gap. The CDR3 covers 15 residues. The chain's CDR3 is CASNPAGATNEKLFF. CDR3 in DNA: TGTGCCAGCAATCCTGCAGGCGCAACTAATGAAAAACTGTTTTTT.

This clonotype has only a few counts. The chain uses TRBV28 and TRBJ2-7; TRBD2 matches 9 bases. Germline V CDR1 and CDR2: MDHEN, SYDVKM. The CDR3 is 17 residues long. Trimming at V came to 3 bases and at J to 3 bases, leaving 12 bases not matched to a gene. This CDR3 is CASSFHTGLASFYEQYF. The CDR3 bases are TGTGCCAGCAGTTTCCATACGGGACTAGCATCCTTCTACGAGCAGTACTTC.

The genes are TRBV5-1 and TRBJ2-3, with TRBD2 identical over 9 bases. Per germline, CDR1 SGHRS and CDR2 YFSETQ. With 9 bases clipped from V and 2 bases from J, the junction kept 13 bases outside the gene matches. The CDR3 spans 16 residues. The CDR3 region is CATQRGERLLTDTQYF. CDR3 DNA: TGCGCCACTCAGCGGGGGGAAAGACTCCTCACAGATACGCAGTATTTT.

This clonotype was detected once. The chain recombines TRBV19 with TRBJ2-3; 8 positions match TRBD1. With V trimmed by 5 bases and J by 1 base, 8 bases remained unmatched. CDR1 is LNHDA and CDR2 is SQIVND in the germline V gene (reference sequence). The CDR3 covers 16 residues. CDR3 residues: CASSPRTGFGTDTQYF. DNA for the CDR3: TGTGCCAGTAGTCCGCGGACAGGGTTTGGCACAGATACGCAGTATTTT.

This clonotype came up a few times. This sequence joins TRBV7-2 and TRBJ2-1; perhaps TRBD2 as D (5 bases). Trimming cost V 1 base and J 12 bases, with 10 bases left between them. Germline lookup yields CDR1 SGHTA and CDR2 FQGNSA. The CDR3 length is 12 residues. CDR3 coding DNA: TGTGCCAGCAGCTTAGTCGAGGGTACGCAGTTCTTC. This gives the protein CASSLVEGTQFF.

This clonotype was picked up a small number of times. The chain has TRBV28 and TRBJ2-7, with 7 bases matching TRBD2. V lost 3 bases, J lost 0 bases, and 5 bases stayed unmatched. The germline V gene encodes CDR1 MDHEN and CDR2 SYDVKM. There are 15 residues in the CDR3. The CDR3 DNA is TGTGCCAGCAGTTTCAATCGGGACTACTCCTACGAGCAGTACTTC. Translating it yields CASSFNRDYSYEQYF. Using reference TRBV28 and TRBJ2-7 for the parts outside the CDR3, the full variable domain is DVKVTQSSRYLVKRTGEKVFLECVQDMDHENMFWYRQDPGLGLRLIYFSYDVKMKEKGDIPEGYSVSREKKERFSLILESASTNQTSMYLCASSFNRDYSYEQYFGPGTRLTVT.

The chain uses TRBV20-1 and TRBJ2-1; 8 bases map to TRBD1. V was clipped by 3 bases and J by 16 bases; unmatched bases: 14. Germline V gene data show CDR1 as DFQATT and CDR2 as SNEGSKA (reference sequence). The CDR3 covers 13 residues. The CDR3 protein is CSASKRGQGEAFF. CDR3 nucleotides: TGCAGTGCTAGCAAAAGAGGACAGGGTGAAGCTTTCTTC.

The chain carries TRBV12-3 or TRBV12-4 and TRBJ2-5, with 9 bases lining up with TRBD2. The CDR3 is 16 residues long. With 3 bases clipped from V and 4 bases from J, the junction kept 9 bases outside the gene matches. For the CDR3, the DNA is TGTGCCAGCAGTTTTGGGGCGGGGGGGCGAATAGAGACCCAGTACTTC. This translates into CASSFGAGGRIETQYF.

The chain joins TRBV10-1 to TRBJ2-3; D not resolved. V was cut by 3 bases and J by 1 base, with 17 bases left in between. This CDR3 has 17 residues. The germline V gene encodes CDR1 WNHNN and CDR2 SYGVQD (reference sequence). The DNA of the CDR3 is TGCGCCAGCAGTGACTCGATGGGTGAGCGTGGCACAGATACGCAGTATTTT. Translation: CASSDSMGERGTDTQYF.

With regard to this clonotype: A single base separates this from a much larger clone, so it may be a read error. The gene calls are TRBV4-1 and TRBJ2-5, with 8 bases that match TRBD1. CDR3 size: 16 residues. Germline V CDR1 and CDR2: MGHRA, YSYEKL. After removal of 3 bases from V and 11 bases from J, the junction contained 17 bases not matched to a gene. The CDR3 reads CASSQGGQGRYNEQYF. The DNA for the CDR3 is TGCGCCAGCAGCCAGGGAGGACAGGGCAGGTACAATGAGCAGTACTTC.

The chain employs TRBV20-1 and TRBJ2-7; 10 nucleotides match TRBD1. From germline, CDR1 is DFQATT and CDR2 SNEGSKA (reference sequence). CDR3 size: 14 residues. With 6 bases clipped from V and 0 bases from J, the junction kept 5 bases outside the gene matches. The CDR3, as DNA: TGCAGTGCCCCGAGGACAGGGGGCTCCTACGAGCAGTACTTC. This sequence encodes CSAPRTGGSYEQYF.

In the case of this clonotype: No conserved phenylalanine or tryptophan ends this CDR3, so it is likely a read error. V usage is TRBV7-9 and J usage is TRBJ2-5; D perhaps matches TRBD1 (6 bases). Germline CDR1 is SEHNR and CDR2 is FQNEAQ (reference sequence). V was clipped by 5 bases and J by 5 bases, with 15 bases between them. This CDR3 comprises 14 residues. CDR3 loop: CASSIDMRGETQYL. CDR3 coding DNA: TGTGCCAGCAGCATAGATATGAGGGGGGAGACCCAGTACTTA.